This passage covers 19 T cell receptor beta chains from one sample sequenced in a study of tumor-infiltrating lymphocytes in glioblastoma multiforme. Multiple V-beta primers and a C-beta primer amplified TCRB from RNA. TCRdb reanalysed the multiplex PCR reads using MiXCR and keeps one entry per CDR3 protein. This sample carries about 19,000 distinct CDR3 sequences, around 72% of them seen once, and the ten largest clones take about 17%. The specimen sequenced was peripheral blood. The receptors shown here come from a male donor with glioblastoma.

J is TRBJ2-5 and V is TRBV6-2 or TRBV6-3, with 12 positions matching TRBD2. This CDR3 is 16 amino acids long. In germline, CDR1 is MNHEY, CDR2 SVGEGT. The V and J ends lost 6 bases and 7 bases, in that order; junction bases with no gene match: 12. For the CDR3, the DNA is TGTGCCAGCAGCAACGGACTAGCGGGATTGCTTGGGACCCAGTACTTC. Amino acids: CASSNGLAGLLGTQYF.

This clonotype was seen a few times. The chain combines TRBV29-1 with TRBJ1-2; 7 nucleotides match TRBD1. Per germline, CDR1 SQVTM and CDR2 ANQGSEA. V trimming: 1 base; J trimming: 14 bases; junction bases outside the gene matches: 13. The CDR3 runs 13 residues. CDR3 sequence reads: CSVEGHRQGASTF. Here the CDR3 DNA reads TGCAGCGTTGAAGGCCACCGACAGGGCGCTTCTACCTTC.

Comment on this clonotype: One junction end disagrees with the germline gene, perhaps due to a read error. The chain joins TRBV29-1 to TRBJ2-1; 9 bases align to TRBD2. The germline V gene encodes CDR1 SQVTM and CDR2 ANQGSEA. This CDR3 spans 16 amino acids. CDR3 bases: TGTAGCGTTGAAGACCCCGGCGGGAGGGCCTACAATGAGCAGTTCTTC. This gives the protein CSVEDPGGRAYNEQFF.

The V gene is TRBV11-1, the J gene TRBJ2-1; 7 bases align to TRBD2. Germline V gene sequence: CDR1 SGHAT, CDR2 FQDESV (reference sequence). The CDR3 sequence is 14 residues long. V gave up 7 bases and J gave up 4 bases; unmatched junction bases: 7. CDR3 loop: CASIPWGGYNEQFF. The CDR3 coding sequence is TGTGCCAGCATCCCATGGGGGGGATACAATGAGCAGTTCTTC.

Worth noting for this clonotype: This likely comes from a read error, as the CDR3 has no conserved phenylalanine or tryptophan at its end. V is TRBV20-1 and J is TRBJ2-3, with D perhaps matching TRBD1 or TRBD2 (5 bases each). CDR1 is DFQATT, CDR2 SNEGSKA, per germline (reference sequence). Trimming removed 1 base at V and 1 base at J, with 12 bases between. This CDR3 has 15 amino acids. CDR3 DNA: TGCAGTGCTAGAGGCTGGGGGTCGTGCACAGATACGCAGTATTCT. Protein product: CSARGWGSCTDTQYS.

This clonotype has a single count. The chain joins TRBV5-4 to TRBJ1-2; weak D call: TRBD1 (6 bases). This CDR3 comprises 13 residues. The germline CDR1 and CDR2 sequences are SGHNT and YYREEE (reference sequence). V was trimmed by 4 bases and J by 0 bases, leaving 7 bases between them. Here the CDR3 DNA reads TGTGCCAGCAGCAGACAGGCTAACTATGGCTACACCTTC. Translating gives CASSRQANYGYTF.

The rearrangement links TRBV11-2 to TRBJ1-2, with a possible D match to TRBD1 (5 bases). The CDR3 consists of 15 residues. Looked up from germline, CDR1 is SGHAT and CDR2 is FQNNGV. This CDR3 reads CDTSLNAGPPGGYTF. The CDR3 DNA is TGTGATACCAGCTTAAATGCGGGGCCGCCGGGAGGCTACACCTTC.

For this clonotype: A much larger clonotype is one base distant, so this may be a read error. The gene calls are TRBV28 and TRBJ2-5; tentatively, D is TRBD1 (5 bases). CDR3 length: 13 residues. Germline V gene lookup returns CDR1 MDHEN and CDR2 SYDVKM. This CDR3 is CVTIQGIEETQYF. In DNA form, the CDR3 reads TGTGTCACAATCCAGGGAATTGAGGAGACCCAGTACTTC.

This chain joins TRBV20-1 and TRBJ2-7; D is ambiguous. The V gene lost 6 bases and the J gene lost 1 base, with 7 bases spanning the gap. The CDR3 loop spans 11 amino acids. In germline, CDR1 is DFQATT, CDR2 SNEGSKA (reference sequence). CDR3 nucleotides: TGCAGTGCAGCGACTTCCTACGAGCAGTACTTC. Amino acids: CSAATSYEQYF.

This chain uses TRBV5-6 with TRBJ2-3; the D call may be TRBD1 or TRBD2 (5 bases each). This CDR3 is built from 13 residues. The V end was cut by 0 bases, the J end by 8 bases, with 10 bases between. Per the germline V gene, CDR1 is SGHDT and CDR2 is YYEEEE. CDR3 DNA sequence: TGTGCCAGCAGCTTGGCGGGGCAACGTACGCAGTATTTT. Its protein is CASSLAGQRTQYF.

Concerning this clonotype: The conserved final phenylalanine or tryptophan is absent from the CDR3, which likely points to a read error. The rearrangement uses TRBV11-2 and TRBJ2-1; tentatively, D is TRBD1 (6 bases). The CDR3 sequence is 13 residues long. Germline lookup yields CDR1 SGHAT and CDR2 FQNNGV. CDR3 nucleotide sequence: TGTTCCAGTAGCTTATATAGGGGGAATGAGCAGTTCCTC. It codes for CSSSLYRGNEQFL.

The table lists this clonotype with a count of one. V usage is TRBV28 and J usage is TRBJ2-7; TRBD2 matches 8 bases. V trimming: 7 bases; J trimming: 3 bases; junction bases outside the gene matches: 11. The germline gives CDR1 MDHEN, CDR2 SYDVKM. The CDR3 runs 15 residues. CDR3 coding DNA: TGTGCCAGCACCGTGGCGGTAGCGGGAAGCTACGAGCAGTACTTC. It is translated as CASTVAVAGSYEQYF.

The V and J genes are TRBV21-1 and TRBJ1-1; the table's D call, TRBD1, has no DNA check behind it. TRBV21-1 corresponds to a pseudogene. The CDR3 length is 15 residues. The CDR3 region is CASSKDGQACAEAFF. In DNA, the CDR3 is TGTGCCAGCAGCAAAGACGGACAGGCGTGCGCTGAAGCTTTCTTT.

As to this clonotype: No conserved phenylalanine or tryptophan ends this CDR3, so it is likely a read error. The chain joins TRBV11-2 to TRBJ1-4; D unresolved. This CDR3 contains 15 residues. Germline CDR1 SGHAT, CDR2 FQNNGV. As DNA, the CDR3 is TGTGCCAGCAGCTTAGCAACGGCACGGAATGATAAACTGTTTTAT. This codes for CASSLATARNDKLFY.

This clonotype has only a few counts. This rearrangement joins TRBV20-1 to TRBJ2-1; D gene unclear. The CDR3 has 14 amino acids. V was pared by 0 bases and J by 0 bases, with 6 bases between. Germline-derived CDR1 and CDR2 are DFQATT and SNEGSKA (reference sequence). CDR3 residues: CSAREPSSYNEQFF. The CDR3 DNA reads as TGCAGTGCTAGAGAACCGAGCTCCTACAATGAGCAGTTCTTC.

This sequence joins TRBV7-3 and TRBJ2-5; 9 bases fit TRBD2. Per germline, CDR1 SGHTA and CDR2 FQGTGA. The CDR3 length is 13 residues. V lost 10 bases to trimming and J lost 4 bases; unmatched junction nucleotides: 7. This CDR3 is CAKREASTETQYF. The CDR3 coding sequence is TGTGCCAAGCGGGAGGCCTCAACAGAGACCCAGTACTTC.

The chain has TRBV11-2 and TRBJ2-5; D might be TRBD1 or TRBD2, each matching 5 bases. V lost 3 bases, J lost 9 bases, and 17 bases lay in between. Germline V gives CDR1 SGHAT, CDR2 FQNNGV. The CDR3 has 14 amino acids. The CDR3 DNA reads TGTGCCAGCAGCTTCGCTAGCTGGATGGGGGCCCAGTACTTC. It translates to CASSFASWMGAQYF. Full variable domain (missing parts from reference TRBV11-2 and TRBJ2-5): EAGVAQSPRYKIIEKRQSVAFWCNPISGHATLYWYQQILGQGPKLLIQFQNNGVVDDSQLPKDRFSAERLKGVDSTLKIQPAKLEDSAVYLCASSFASWMGAQYFGPGTRLLVL.

The rearrangement joins TRBV6-1 to TRBJ2-3; the D is unclear. V gave up 2 bases and J gave up 8 bases, with 11 bases separating them. The CDR3 is made up of 13 amino acids. CDR1 and CDR2 (germline): MNHNS, SASEGT. The DNA of the CDR3 is TGTGCCAGCAGTGAATACCGCCTCCTTACGCAGTATTTT. It is translated as CASSEYRLLTQYF.

By share, this clonotype counts as large. The chain combines TRBV11-2 with TRBJ1-2; 8 bases fit TRBD1. The length of the CDR3 is 14 residues. CDR1 SGHAT and CDR2 FQNNGV come from the germline V gene. The junction had 4 bases not matched to a gene; V was cut back by 1 base and J by 6 bases. In nucleotides, the CDR3 is TGTGCCAGCAGCTTAGTACAGGGGGACAATGGCTACACCTTC. It specifies CASSLVQGDNGYTF.